The 6 T cell receptor beta chains presented below share a single source sample, sequenced in a study of T cells in Graves' hyperthyroidism and ophthalmopathy (dated by TCRdb to the late 2010s). Libraries came from multiplex PCR. These reads were obtained on an Illumina HiSeq 2000. Amplification of TCR beta CDR3 regions was carried out from RNA transcripts. A first-round RT-PCR of the TCR CDR3 used the HTBI primer set with the Qiagen OneStep RT-PCR kit. The raw public data were reprocessed by TCRdb itself: fastp quality trimming at Q25, MiXCR clonotype calling, in-frame beta chains only. All rows with the same CDR3 protein become a single entry with the most common DNA and genes. Counted in this sample were about 700,000 distinct CDR3 sequences; 12% to 15% of them appeared once. The biggest ten clones account for roughly a tenth of the sample. The sample was blood. All receptors derive from a woman under 30 with Graves' hyperthyroidism.

This clonotype has a handful of counts. The conserved phenylalanine or tryptophan is not found at the CDR3 terminus, so this likely reflects a read error. The gene calls are TRBV29-1 and TRBJ2-6, with D possibly being TRBD1 (6 bases). The germline V gene encodes CDR1 SQVTM and CDR2 ANQGSEA. V lost 5 bases, J lost 0 bases, and 11 bases lay in between. The CDR3 sequence is 15 residues long. The CDR3 DNA reads TGCAGCGTTAAGGCAGGGGTCTCTGGGGCCAACGTCCTGACTCTC. Protein: CSVKAGVSGANVLTL.

This rearrangement joins TRBV2 to TRBJ2-3; D remains ambiguous. V lost 4 bases and J 2 bases, leaving 19 bases between the germline ends. There are 17 residues in the CDR3. CDR1 and CDR2 (germline): SNHLY, FYNNEI. The CDR3 nucleotides are TGTGCCAGCAGTGTACCCCAGGCCGAACTTTTCACAGATACGCAGTATTTT. The encoded protein is CASSVPQAELFTDTQYF.

This clonotype was recorded at least ten times. The rearrangement uses TRBV20-1 and TRBJ2-7, with 7 bases that match TRBD2. The CDR3 extends over 14 amino acids. Per germline, CDR1 DFQATT and CDR2 SNEGSKA (reference sequence). V gave up 5 bases and J gave up 4 bases; unmatched junction bases: 11. The CDR3 DNA reads TGCAGTGCTGAGGGCGGGCAGGGAGGGTACGAGCAGTACTTC. Amino acids: CSAEGGQGGYEQYF.

The chain joins TRBV28 to TRBJ2-7, with 8 bases identical to TRBD1. The CDR3 covers 15 residues. Germline CDR1 MDHEN, CDR2 SYDVKM. With 5 bases clipped from V and 1 base from J, the junction kept 7 bases outside the gene matches. The DNA for the CDR3 is TGTGCCAGCAGTCTACCGGACAGGGAGTCCTACGAGCAGTACTTC. This codes for CASSLPDRESYEQYF.

This clonotype was seen at least ten times. V and J are TRBV7-9 and TRBJ2-7, with D tentatively TRBD1 or TRBD2 (5 bases each). Trimming shortened V by 4 bases and J by 5 bases, and 21 bases separated the two germline ends. Germline CDR1 and CDR2: SEHNR and FQNEAQ (reference sequence). The CDR3 is 16 residues long. The CDR3, as DNA: TGTGCCAGCAGCTCCATCGGCCAGGGCGGGCCCGACGAGCAGTACTTC. Encoded protein: CASSSIGQGGPDEQYF.

This clonotype was counted many times. The chain carries TRBV11-2 and TRBJ1-1; unclear D gene. V was trimmed by 1 base and J by 0 bases, leaving 12 bases between them. In germline, CDR1 is SGHAT, CDR2 FQNNGV. There are 16 residues in the CDR3. The CDR3 is CASSLVVEFLNTEAFF. The CDR3 DNA is TGTGCCAGCAGCTTAGTAGTGGAGTTCCTGAACACTGAAGCTTTCTTT.